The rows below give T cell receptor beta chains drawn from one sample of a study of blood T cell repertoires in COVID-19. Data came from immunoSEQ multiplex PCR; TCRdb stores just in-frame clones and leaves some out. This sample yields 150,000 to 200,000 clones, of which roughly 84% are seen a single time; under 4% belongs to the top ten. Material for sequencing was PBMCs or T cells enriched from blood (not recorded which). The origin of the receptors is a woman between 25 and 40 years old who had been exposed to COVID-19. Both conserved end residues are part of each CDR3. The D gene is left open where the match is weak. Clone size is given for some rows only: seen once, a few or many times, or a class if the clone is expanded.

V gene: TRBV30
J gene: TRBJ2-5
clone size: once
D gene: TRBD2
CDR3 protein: CAWRGDLAAKETQYF
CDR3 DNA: TGTGCCTGGAGGGGAGATCTAGCGGCCAAAGAGACCCAGTACTTC

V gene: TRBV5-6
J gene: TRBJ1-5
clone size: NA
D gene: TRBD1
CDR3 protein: CASSSYRGPHQPQHF
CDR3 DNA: TGTGCCAGCAGCTCCTACAGGGGACCCCATCAGCCCCAGCATTTT

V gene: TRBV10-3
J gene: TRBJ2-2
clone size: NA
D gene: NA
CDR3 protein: CAISGTNTGELFF
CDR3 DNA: TGTGCCATCAGTGGAACTAACACCGGGGAGCTGTTTTTT

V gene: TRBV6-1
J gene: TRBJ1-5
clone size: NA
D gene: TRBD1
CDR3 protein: CASSDLTGTGNQPQHF
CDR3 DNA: TGTGCCAGCAGTGATTTGACAGGGACGGGCAATCAGCCCCAGCATTTT

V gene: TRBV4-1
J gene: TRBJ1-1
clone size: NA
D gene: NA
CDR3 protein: CASSQDTQGMNTEAFF
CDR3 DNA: TGCGCCAGCAGCCAAGATACCCAGGGCATGAACACTGAAGCTTTCTTT

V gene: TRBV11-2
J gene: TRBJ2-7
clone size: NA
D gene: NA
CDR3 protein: CASSLSASRGDEQYF
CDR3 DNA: TGTGCCAGCAGCTTATCAGCAAGTAGGGGCGACGAGCAGTACTTC

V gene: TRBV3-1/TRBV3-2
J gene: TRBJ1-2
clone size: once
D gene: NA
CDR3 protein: CASSQRSFYGYTF
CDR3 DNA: TGTGCCAGCAGCCAACGGAGTTTCTATGGCTACACCTTC

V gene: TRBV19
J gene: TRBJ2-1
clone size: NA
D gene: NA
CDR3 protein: CASSIGPMRAAYNEQFF
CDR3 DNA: TGTGCCAGTAGCATAGGCCCCATGAGAGCCGCCTACAATGAGCAGTTCTTC

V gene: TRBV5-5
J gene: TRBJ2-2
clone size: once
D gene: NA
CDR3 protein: CASSGRSYSVTGELFF
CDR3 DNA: TGTGCCAGCAGCGGGAGGTCGTATAGCGTAACCGGGGAGCTGTTTTTT

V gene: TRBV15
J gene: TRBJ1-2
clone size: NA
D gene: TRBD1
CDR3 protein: CATSKEDRDHYGYTF
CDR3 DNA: TGTGCCACCAGCAAAGAGGACAGGGATCACTATGGCTACACCTTC

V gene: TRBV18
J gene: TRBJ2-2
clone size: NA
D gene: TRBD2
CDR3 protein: CASSPRLAGAGQTGELFF
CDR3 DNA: TGTGCCAGCTCACCCCGACTAGCGGGGGCCGGGCAGACCGGGGAGCTGTTTTTT

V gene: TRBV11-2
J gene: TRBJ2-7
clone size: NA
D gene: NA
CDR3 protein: CASSLVPGTVAYEQYF
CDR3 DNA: TGTGCCAGCAGCTTAGTCCCCGGGACTGTAGCCTACGAGCAGTACTTC

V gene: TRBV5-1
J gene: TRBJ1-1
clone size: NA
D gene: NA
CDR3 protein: CASSLGDPGDEAFF
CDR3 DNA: TGCGCCAGCAGCTTGGGGGACCCAGGGGATGAAGCTTTCTTT

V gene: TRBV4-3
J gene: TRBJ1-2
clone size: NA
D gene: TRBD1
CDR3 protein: CASSQDGQGAFYGYTF
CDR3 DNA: TGCGCCAGCAGCCAAGACGGACAGGGGGCCTTCTATGGCTACACCTTC

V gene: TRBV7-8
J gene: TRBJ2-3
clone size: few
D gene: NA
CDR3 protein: CASSLQEGTQYF
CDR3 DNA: TGTGCCAGCAGCCTCCAGGAAGGTACGCAGTATTTT

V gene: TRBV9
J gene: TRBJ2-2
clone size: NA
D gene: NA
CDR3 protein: CASSDRGPNTGELFF
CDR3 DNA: TGTGCCAGCAGCGATAGGGGCCCGAACACCGGGGAGCTGTTTTTT

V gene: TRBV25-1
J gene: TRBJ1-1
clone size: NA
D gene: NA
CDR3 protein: CASRLGNTEAFF
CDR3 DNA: TGTGCCAGCAGGTTGGGCAACACTGAAGCTTTCTTT

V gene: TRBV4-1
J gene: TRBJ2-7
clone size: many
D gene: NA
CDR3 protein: CASSQDSTTGSYEQYF
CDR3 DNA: TGCGCCAGCAGCCAAGATTCGACTACCGGGAGCTACGAGCAGTACTTC

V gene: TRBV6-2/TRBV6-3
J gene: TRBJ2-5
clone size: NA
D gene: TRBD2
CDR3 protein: CASSRLAAQETQYF
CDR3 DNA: TGTGCCAGCAGTCGCCTAGCGGCTCAAGAGACCCAGTACTTC

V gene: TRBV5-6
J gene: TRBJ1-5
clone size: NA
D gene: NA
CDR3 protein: CASSLYSAGRNQPQHF
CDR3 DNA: TGTGCCAGCAGCTTGTACAGCGCGGGGAGGAATCAGCCCCAGCATTTT

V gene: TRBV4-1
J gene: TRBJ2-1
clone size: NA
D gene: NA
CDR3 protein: CASSPGQSSYNEQFF
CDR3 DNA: TGCGCCAGCAGCCCAGGGCAGAGCTCCTACAATGAGCAGTTCTTC

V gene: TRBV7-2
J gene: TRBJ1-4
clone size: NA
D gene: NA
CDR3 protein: CASSLVQGTGEKLFF
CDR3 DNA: TGTGCCAGCAGCTTAGTTCAGGGAACGGGTGAAAAACTGTTTTTT

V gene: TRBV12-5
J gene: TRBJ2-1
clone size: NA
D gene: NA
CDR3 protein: CASGFDTGYNEQFF
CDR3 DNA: TGTGCTAGTGGTTTCGACACAGGTTACAATGAGCAGTTCTTC

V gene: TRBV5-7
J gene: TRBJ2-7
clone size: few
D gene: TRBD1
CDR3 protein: CASSFGGTGNYEQYF
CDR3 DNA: TGTGCCAGCAGCTTTGGCGGGACAGGTAACTACGAGCAGTACTTC

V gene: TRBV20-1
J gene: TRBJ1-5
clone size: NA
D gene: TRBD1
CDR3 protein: CSAGPGQGNDF
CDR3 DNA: TGCAGTGCCGGCCCGGGACAGGGTAATGACTTT

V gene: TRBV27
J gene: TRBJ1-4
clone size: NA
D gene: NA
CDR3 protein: CASLWGGKLFF
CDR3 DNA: TGTGCCAGCCTTTGGGGGGGAAAACTGTTTTTT

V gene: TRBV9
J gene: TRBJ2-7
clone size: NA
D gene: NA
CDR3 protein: CASSVADNSYEQYF
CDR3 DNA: TGTGCCAGCAGCGTAGCGGACAACTCCTACGAGCAGTACTTC

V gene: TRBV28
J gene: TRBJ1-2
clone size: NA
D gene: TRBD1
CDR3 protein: CASSSGTGGGRNYGYTF
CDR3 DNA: TGTGCCAGCAGTTCAGGGACAGGGGGCGGAAGGAACTATGGCTACACCTTC

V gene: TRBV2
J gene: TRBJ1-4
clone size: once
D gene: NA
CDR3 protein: CASMVEGLISGKLFF
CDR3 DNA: TGTGCCAGCATGGTTGAAGGATTAATCTCGGGAAAACTGTTTTTT

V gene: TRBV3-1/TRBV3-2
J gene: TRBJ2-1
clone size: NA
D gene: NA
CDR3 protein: CASSPRRDNEQFF
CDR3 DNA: TGTGCCAGCAGCCCCCGGCGGGACAATGAGCAGTTCTTC

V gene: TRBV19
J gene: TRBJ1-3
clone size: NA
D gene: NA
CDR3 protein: CASSRSGLIPIYF
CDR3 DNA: TGTGCCAGTAGCCGATCTGGACTGATCCCCATATATTTT

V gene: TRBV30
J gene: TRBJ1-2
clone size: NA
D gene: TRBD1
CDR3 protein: CAWRTGELGYGYTF
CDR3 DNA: TGTGCCTGGAGGACAGGGGAATTAGGCTATGGCTACACCTTC

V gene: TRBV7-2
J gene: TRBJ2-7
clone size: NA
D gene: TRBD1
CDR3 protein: CASRRGGTGHYEQYF
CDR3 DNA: TGTGCCAGCAGACGGGGTGGGACAGGCCACTACGAGCAGTACTTC

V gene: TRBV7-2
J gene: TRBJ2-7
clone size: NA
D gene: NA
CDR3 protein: CASSLGLPTSYEQYF
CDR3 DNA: TGTGCCAGCAGCTTAGGACTGCCAACATCCTACGAGCAGTACTTC

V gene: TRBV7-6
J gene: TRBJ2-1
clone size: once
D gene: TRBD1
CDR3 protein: CASSYGQVEQFF
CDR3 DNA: TGTGCCAGCAGCTACGGACAGGTCGAGCAGTTCTTC

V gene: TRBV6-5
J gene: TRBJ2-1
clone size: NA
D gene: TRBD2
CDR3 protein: CASSWGLAEPYEQFF
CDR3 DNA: TGTGCCAGCAGTTGGGGACTAGCGGAACCATATGAGCAGTTCTTC

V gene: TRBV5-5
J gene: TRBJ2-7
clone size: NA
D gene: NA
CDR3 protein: CASSLGQGNYEQYF
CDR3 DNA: TGTGCCAGCAGCTTGGGCCAGGGGAACTACGAGCAGTACTTC

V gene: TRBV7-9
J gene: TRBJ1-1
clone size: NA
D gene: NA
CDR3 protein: CASSLSRTEAFF
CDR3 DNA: TGTGCCAGCAGCCTCTCGCGAACTGAAGCTTTCTTT

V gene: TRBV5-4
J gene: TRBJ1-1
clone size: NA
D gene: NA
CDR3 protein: CASSLPGLYTEAFF
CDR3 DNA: TGTGCCAGCAGCTTGCCGGGACTGTACACTGAAGCTTTCTTT

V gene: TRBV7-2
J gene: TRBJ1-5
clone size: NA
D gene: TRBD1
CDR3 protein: CASSPNPGQANQPQHF
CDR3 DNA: TGTGCCAGCAGCCCAAATCCGGGACAGGCTAATCAGCCCCAGCATTTT

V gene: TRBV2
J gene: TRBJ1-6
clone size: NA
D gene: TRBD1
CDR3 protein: CARQGASYNSPLHF
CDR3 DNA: TGTGCCAGACAGGGGGCGTCCTATAATTCACCCCTCCACTTT

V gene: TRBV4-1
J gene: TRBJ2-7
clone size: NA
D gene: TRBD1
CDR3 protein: CASSQGTGWKYEQYF
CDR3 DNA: TGCGCCAGCAGCCAAGGGACAGGTTGGAAGTACGAGCAGTACTTC

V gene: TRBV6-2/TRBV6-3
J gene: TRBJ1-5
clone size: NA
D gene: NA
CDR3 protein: CASSYAGVVQHF
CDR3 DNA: TGTGCCAGCAGTTACGCGGGGGTTGTACAGCATTTT

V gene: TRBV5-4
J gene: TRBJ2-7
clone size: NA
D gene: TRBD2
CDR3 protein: CASSRGGQEGYEQYF
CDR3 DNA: TGTGCCAGCAGCCGCGGGGGGCAGGAAGGATACGAGCAGTACTTC

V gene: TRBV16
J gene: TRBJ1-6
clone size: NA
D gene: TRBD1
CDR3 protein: CASSRDRKDSPLHF
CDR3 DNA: TGTGCCAGCAGCCGGGACAGAAAAGATTCACCCCTCCACTTT

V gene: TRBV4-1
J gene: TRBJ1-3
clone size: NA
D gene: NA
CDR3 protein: CASSQGPLQRGTSGNTIYF
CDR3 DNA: TGCGCCAGCAGCCAAGGTCCCCTCCAGAGGGGGACCTCTGGAAACACCATATATTTT

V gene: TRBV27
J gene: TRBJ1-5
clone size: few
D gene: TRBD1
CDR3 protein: CASRRDRGQGGDQPQHF
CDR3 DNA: TGTGCCAGCAGACGGGACAGGGGGCAGGGGGGGGATCAGCCCCAGCATTTT

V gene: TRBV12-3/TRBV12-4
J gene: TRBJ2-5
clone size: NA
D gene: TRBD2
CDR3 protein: CASRSGGETQYF
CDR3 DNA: TGTGCCAGCAGAAGCGGGGGCGAGACCCAGTACTTC

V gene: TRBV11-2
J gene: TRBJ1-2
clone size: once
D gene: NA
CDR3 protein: CASSLRDSGELRYGYTF
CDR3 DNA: TGTGCCAGCAGCTTAAGGGACTCGGGGGAACTTCGGTATGGCTACACCTTC

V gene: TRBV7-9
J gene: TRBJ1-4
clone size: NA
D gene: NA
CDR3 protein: CASSLSGRDEKLFF
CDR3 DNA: TGTGCCAGCAGCTTATCCGGGAGGGATGAAAAACTGTTTTTT

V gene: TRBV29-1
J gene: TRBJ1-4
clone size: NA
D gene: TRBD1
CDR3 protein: CSVDPRGLNEKLFF
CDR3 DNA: TGCAGCGTTGACCCCAGGGGGCTTAATGAAAAACTGTTTTTT